Listed below are T cell receptor beta chains from one sample, sequenced in a study of blood T cell repertoires in COVID-19. Libraries were prepared by immunoSEQ multiplex PCR; TCRdb keeps only in-frame clonotypes and omits some of them. The table includes about 250,000 clones, about 80% detected once. The sample comprised peripheral blood. The source is an elderly man with acute or convalescent COVID-19. The CDR3 runs from the conserved cysteine through the conserved F or W. Each record gives: D gene, clone size, J gene, V gene, CDR3 protein, CDR3 DNA. A D gene is named only where the DNA matches it firmly. Clone size is given for some rows only: seen once, a few or many times, or a class if the clone is expanded.

NA | NA | TRBJ2-5 | TRBV4-1 | CASSPLGGLGETQYF | TGCGCCAGCAGTCCTTTAGGGGGATTAGGGGAGACCCAGTACTTC
TRBD2 | NA | TRBJ2-1 | TRBV24-1 | CATRSGSSYNEQFF | TGTGCCACCAGAAGCGGGAGCTCCTACAATGAGCAGTTCTTC
TRBD1 | NA | TRBJ1-4 | TRBV13 | CASSLGGTGEEKLFF | TGTGCCAGCAGCTTAGGCGGGACAGGGGAGGAAAAACTGTTTTTT
TRBD1 | NA | TRBJ1-3 | TRBV29-1 | CSVAGTGVAGNTIYF | TGCAGCGTTGCGGGGACAGGGGTCGCTGGAAACACCATATATTTT
NA | NA | TRBJ1-1 | TRBV3-1/TRBV3-2 | CASSQAIGGGMDTEAFF | TGTGCCAGCAGCCAAGCCATCGGGGGGGGGATGGACACTGAAGCTTTCTTT
TRBD2 | once | TRBJ2-1 | TRBV2 | CASSPRRDYPYNEQFF | TGTGCCAGCAGCCCGCGAAGGGACTACCCCTACAATGAGCAGTTCTTC
NA | once | TRBJ2-1 | TRBV5-4 | CASSFRTLGYNEQFF | TGTGCCAGCAGCTTTCGGACATTGGGGTACAATGAGCAGTTCTTC
TRBD2 | NA | TRBJ2-7 | TRBV2 | CASSAGGLSYEQYF | TGTGCCAGCAGTGCGGGGGGGCTTAGCTACGAGCAGTACTTC
NA | NA | TRBJ1-5 | TRBV18 | CASSPKGLGRGNQPQHF | TGTGCCAGCTCACCAAAGGGTTTAGGGAGGGGCAATCAGCCCCAGCATTTT
NA | NA | TRBJ1-2 | TRBV6-1 | CASSEENSNTYGYTF | TGTGCCAGCAGTGAAGAGAACAGTAATACCTATGGCTACACCTTC
NA | NA | TRBJ2-3 | TRBV5-4 | CASSWRSSDTQYF | TGTGCCAGCAGCTGGAGATCTTCAGATACGCAGTATTTT
TRBD1 | NA | TRBJ1-2 | TRBV4-2 | CASSQGFGQGYGYTF | TGTGCCAGCAGCCAAGGATTCGGACAGGGCTATGGCTACACCTTC
TRBD2 | once | TRBJ2-4 | TRBV24-1 | CAPIPLRLAEKLAKNIQYF | TGTGCCCCCATACCGCTGAGACTAGCGGAGAAACTAGCCAAAAACATTCAGTACTTC
TRBD1 | NA | TRBJ1-4 | TRBV5-4 | CASSLSRGNEKLFF | TGTGCCAGCAGCTTGAGCAGGGGGAATGAAAAACTGTTTTTT
NA | NA | TRBJ2-4 | TRBV19 | CASSKSPLSWIQYF | TGTGCCAGTAGTAAGTCCCCCCTTAGTTGGATTCAGTACTTC
TRBD2 | NA | TRBJ2-4 | TRBV5-4 | CASSLVGRAESKNIQYF | TGTGCCAGCAGCTTGGTCGGGAGGGCCGAGTCCAAAAACATTCAGTACTTC
TRBD1 | NA | TRBJ2-1 | TRBV29-1 | CSVEDRDTYNEQFF | TGCAGCGTTGAGGACAGGGATACCTACAATGAGCAGTTCTTC
TRBD1 | once | TRBJ1-6 | TRBV30 | CAWSGRQGARSPLHF | TGTGCCTGGAGTGGGAGACAGGGGGCTAGGTCACCCCTCCACTTT
NA | once | TRBJ2-3 | TRBV18 | CASSPPGPGRTDTQYF | TGTGCCAGCTCACCACCGGGACCGGGGAGGACAGATACGCAGTATTTT
TRBD1 | NA | TRBJ1-2 | TRBV6-5 | CAARRGLNYGYTF | TGTGCCGCGCGCAGGGGGCTTAACTATGGCTACACCTTC
TRBD2 | once | TRBJ2-7 | TRBV10-3 | CAISDPGLAGALSYEQYF | TGTGCCATCAGTGACCCGGGACTAGCGGGGGCCCTATCTTACGAGCAGTACTTC
NA | NA | TRBJ1-3 | TRBV7-2 | CASSLSAGGNTIYF | TGTGCCAGCAGCTTATCGGCAGGAGGAAACACCATATATTTT
NA | NA | TRBJ2-3 | TRBV7-9 | CAVPTADTQYF | TGTGCCGTTCCTACGGCAGATACGCAGTATTTT
NA | NA | TRBJ2-2 | TRBV5-4 | CASRPREATGELFF | TGTGCCAGCAGGCCGAGGGAGGCCACCGGGGAGCTGTTTTTT
TRBD1 | NA | TRBJ2-7 | TRBV19 | CASSIKGAHEQYF | TGTGCCAGTAGTATAAAGGGGGCCCACGAGCAGTACTTC
NA | NA | TRBJ2-7 | TRBV7-9 | CASSSGQGRQANYEQYF | TGTGCCAGCAGCTCAGGCCAGGGGCGACAGGCCAACTACGAGCAGTACTTC
NA | NA | TRBJ1-1 | TRBV2 | CASTKGVLNTEAFF | TGTGCCAGCACCAAAGGGGTGTTGAACACTGAAGCTTTCTTT
NA | NA | TRBJ2-6 | TRBV19 | CASRVGRGTGANVLTF | TGTGCCAGTCGGGTGGGGCGCGGAACTGGGGCCAACGTCCTGACTTTC
TRBD1 | few | TRBJ2-7 | TRBV15 | CATSRVGTGRPYEQYF | TGTGCCACCAGCAGAGTGGGGACAGGACGTCCCTACGAGCAGTACTTC
NA | NA | TRBJ1-4 | TRBV18 | CASSPRRQRNEKLFF | TGTGCCAGCTCACCGAGGAGGCAACGGAATGAAAAACTGTTTTTT
NA | NA | TRBJ2-1 | TRBV15 | CATSRDLGGVVYEQFF | TGTGCCACCAGCAGAGATCTAGGGGGGGTAGTCTATGAGCAGTTCTTC
TRBD2 | NA | TRBJ2-1 | TRBV27 | CASSLSGGSYNEQFF | TGTGCCAGCAGTTTGAGCGGGGGTTCCTACAATGAGCAGTTCTTC
TRBD1 | NA | TRBJ2-1 | TRBV7-9 | CASSLWDRNNEQFF | TGTGCCAGCAGCTTATGGGACAGAAACAATGAGCAGTTCTTC
TRBD1 | few | TRBJ1-3 | TRBV18 | CASSPPSGQEGNTIYF | TGTGCCAGCTCACCACCGTCGGGACAGGAGGGAAACACCATATATTTT
NA | once | TRBJ2-1 | TRBV11-2 | CASTEGVGNEQFF | TGTGCCAGCACCGAGGGGGTCGGCAATGAGCAGTTCTTC
TRBD1 | NA | TRBJ2-7 | TRBV6-5 | CASLPRGPGEQYF | TGTGCCAGTCTCCCCAGGGGGCCTGGGGAGCAGTACTTC
TRBD1 | NA | TRBJ1-4 | TRBV12-5 | CASGLRDSNEKLFF | TGTGCTAGTGGTTTGAGGGACAGTAATGAAAAACTGTTTTTT
NA | NA | TRBJ1-1 | TRBV19 | CASTSTGTSNTEAFF | TGTGCCAGTACCTCAACCGGGACATCGAACACTGAAGCTTTCTTT
NA | NA | TRBJ1-2 | TRBV6-5 | CASTTGSSGYTF | TGTGCCAGCACTACAGGGTCTAGCGGCTACACCTTC
TRBD1 | few | TRBJ2-7 | TRBV4-1 | CASSQLPGQDYEQYF | TGCGCCAGCAGCCAACTACCGGGACAGGACTACGAGCAGTACTTC
TRBD1 | NA | TRBJ1-5 | TRBV24-1 | CATSAGTGQPQHF | TGTGCCACCAGTGCTGGGACAGGGCAGCCCCAGCATTTT
NA | NA | TRBJ2-2 | TRBV9 | CASSVEGANTGELFF | TGTGCCAGCAGCGTGGAGGGGGCCAACACCGGGGAGCTGTTTTTT
NA | NA | TRBJ2-7 | TRBV6-5 | CAGGGRGESSYEQYF | TGTGCCGGGGGGGGCAGGGGAGAGTCCTCCTACGAGCAGTACTTC
NA | NA | TRBJ1-2 | TRBV19 | CASSIKQGSNYGYTF | TGTGCCAGTAGTATCAAGCAGGGATCTAACTATGGCTACACCTTC
NA | NA | TRBJ2-1 | TRBV19 | CASSMGHGNEQFF | TGTGCCAGTAGTATGGGGCATGGCAATGAGCAGTTCTTC
TRBD1 | few | TRBJ1-2 | TRBV5-1 | CASTLGRDRGHGYGYTF | TGCGCCAGCACCCTGGGCCGGGACAGGGGGCACGGGTATGGCTACACCTTC
TRBD1 | NA | TRBJ1-5 | TRBV9 | CASSYQGVSNQPQHF | TGTGCCAGCAGCTACCAGGGGGTTAGCAATCAGCCCCAGCATTTT
NA | NA | TRBJ1-2 | TRBV6-6 | CASSYGGGRALYGYTF | TGTGCCAGCAGTTACGGCGGTGGCAGGGCGCTTTATGGCTACACCTTC
TRBD2 | NA | TRBJ2-1 | TRBV7-8 | CASSLVGAGGLQFF | TGTGCCAGCAGCTTAGTGGGAGCGGGGGGTTTGCAGTTCTTC
TRBD2 | NA | TRBJ2-1 | TRBV18 | CASSLPPLASGTNEQFF | TGTGCCAGCTCCCTCCCCCCGCTGGCTAGCGGTACCAATGAGCAGTTCTTC
NA | NA | TRBJ2-7 | TRBV5-1 | CASSSSSYEQYF | TGCGCCAGCAGCTCCTCCTCCTACGAGCAGTACTTC
NA | NA | TRBJ1-5 | TRBV5-1 | CASSLYSNQPQHF | TGCGCCAGCAGTTTATATAGCAATCAGCCCCAGCATTTT
TRBD2 | NA | TRBJ2-5 | TRBV27 | CASSFRGLAWETQYF | TGTGCCAGCAGTTTTCGGGGACTAGCCTGGGAGACCCAGTACTTC
TRBD1 | few | TRBJ2-7 | TRBV7-9 | CASSRRGQGYEQYF | TGTGCCAGCAGCCGAAGAGGACAGGGTTACGAGCAGTACTTC
NA | NA | TRBJ1-1 | TRBV6-5 | CASTRILVTGEAFF | TGTGCCAGCACTAGAATACTGGTTACAGGGGAAGCTTTCTTT
NA | NA | TRBJ1-6 | TRBV19 | CASNIGRMAGASPLHF | TGTGCCAGTAACATCGGGAGGATGGCTGGGGCATCACCCCTCCACTTT
NA | NA | TRBJ2-4 | TRBV14 | CASSQDPRENIQYF | TGTGCCAGCAGCCAAGATCCACGGGAAAACATTCAGTACTTC
TRBD1 | few | TRBJ2-7 | TRBV24-1 | CATSDSLGTGSYEQYF | TGTGCCACCAGTGACTCTCTAGGGACAGGGTCCTACGAGCAGTACTTC
NA | NA | TRBJ1-1 | TRBV7-9 | CASSRSGDTEAFF | TGTGCCAGCAGCCGGTCGGGGGACACTGAAGCTTTCTTT